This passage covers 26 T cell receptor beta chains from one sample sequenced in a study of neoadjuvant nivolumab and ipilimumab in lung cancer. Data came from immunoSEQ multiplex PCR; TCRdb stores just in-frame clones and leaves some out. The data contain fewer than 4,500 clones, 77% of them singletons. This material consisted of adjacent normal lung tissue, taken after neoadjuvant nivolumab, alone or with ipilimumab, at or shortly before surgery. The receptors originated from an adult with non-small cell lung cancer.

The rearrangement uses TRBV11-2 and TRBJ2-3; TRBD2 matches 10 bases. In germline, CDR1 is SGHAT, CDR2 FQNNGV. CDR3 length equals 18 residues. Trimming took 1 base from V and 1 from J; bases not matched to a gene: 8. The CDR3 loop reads CASSLGSGGSYGTDTQYF. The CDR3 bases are TGTGCCAGCAGCTTAGGTAGCGGGGGGAGTTATGGCACAGATACGCAGTATTTT.

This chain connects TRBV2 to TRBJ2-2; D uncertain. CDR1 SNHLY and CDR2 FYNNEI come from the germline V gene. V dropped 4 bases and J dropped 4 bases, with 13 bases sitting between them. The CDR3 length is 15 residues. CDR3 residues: CASSGEGLRTGELFF. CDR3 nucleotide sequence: TGTGCCAGCAGTGGAGAAGGGCTCCGCACCGGGGAGCTGTTTTTT.

The CDR3 spells CASSIDSNNEQFF. CDR3 coding DNA: TGTGCCAGCAGCATTGACAGCAACAATGAGCAGTTCTTC. The J gene is TRBJ2-1, the V gene TRBV7-7, with a possible D match to TRBD1 (5 bases). The CDR3 consists of 13 residues. Germline V lookup: CDR1 SSHAT, CDR2 FNYEAQ (reference sequence). Trimming took off 5 bases at V and 5 bases at J, with 10 bases between the two ends.

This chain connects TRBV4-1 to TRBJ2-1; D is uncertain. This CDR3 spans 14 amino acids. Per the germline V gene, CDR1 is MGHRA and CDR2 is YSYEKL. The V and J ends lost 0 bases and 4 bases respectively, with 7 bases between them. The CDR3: CASSQEWSYNEQFF. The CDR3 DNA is TGCGCCAGCAGCCAAGAATGGAGTTACAATGAGCAGTTCTTC.

CDR3: CASSPPTGLTDTQYF. The DNA of the CDR3 is TGTGCCAGCAGTCCACCGACGGGGCTAACAGATACGCAGTATTTT. The chain joins TRBV28 to TRBJ2-3; D tentatively reads TRBD1 or TRBD2 (5 bases each). Trimming took off 5 bases at V and 3 bases at J, with 15 bases between the two ends. The CDR3 is made up of 15 amino acids. Germline V gene lookup returns CDR1 MDHEN and CDR2 SYDVKM.

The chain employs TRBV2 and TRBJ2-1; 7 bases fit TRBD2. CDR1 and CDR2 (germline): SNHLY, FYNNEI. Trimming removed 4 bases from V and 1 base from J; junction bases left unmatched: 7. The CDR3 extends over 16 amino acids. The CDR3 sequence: CASSARRGGSYNEQFF. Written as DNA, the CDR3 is TGTGCCAGCAGTGCAAGGAGGGGAGGGTCCTACAATGAGCAGTTCTTC.

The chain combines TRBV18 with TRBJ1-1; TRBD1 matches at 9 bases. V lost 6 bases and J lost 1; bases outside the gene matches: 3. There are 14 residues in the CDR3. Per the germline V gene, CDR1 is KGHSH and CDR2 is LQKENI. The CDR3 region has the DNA TGTGCCAGCTCGTCGGACAGGGGGAACACTGAAGCTTTCTTT. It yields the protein CASSSDRGNTEAFF.

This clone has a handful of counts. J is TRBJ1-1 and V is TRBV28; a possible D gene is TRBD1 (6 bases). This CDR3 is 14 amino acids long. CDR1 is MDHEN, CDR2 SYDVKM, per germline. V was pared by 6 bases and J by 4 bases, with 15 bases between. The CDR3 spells CASRKTTGTTEAFF. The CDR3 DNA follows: TGTGCCAGCAGAAAGACGACAGGAACCACTGAAGCTTTCTTT. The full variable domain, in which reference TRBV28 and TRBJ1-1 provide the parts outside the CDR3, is DVKVTQSSRYLVKRTGEKVFLECVQDMDHENMFWYRQDPGLGLRLIYFSYDVKMKEKGDIPEGYSVSREKKERFSLILESASTNQTSMYLCASRKTTGTTEAFFGQGTRLTVV.

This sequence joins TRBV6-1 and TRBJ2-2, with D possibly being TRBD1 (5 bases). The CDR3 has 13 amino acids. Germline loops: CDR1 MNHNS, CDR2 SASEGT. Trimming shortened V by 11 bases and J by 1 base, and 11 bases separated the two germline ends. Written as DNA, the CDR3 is TGTGCCTCCGATAGGGGGAACACCGGGGAGCTGTTTTTT. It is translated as CASDRGNTGELFF.

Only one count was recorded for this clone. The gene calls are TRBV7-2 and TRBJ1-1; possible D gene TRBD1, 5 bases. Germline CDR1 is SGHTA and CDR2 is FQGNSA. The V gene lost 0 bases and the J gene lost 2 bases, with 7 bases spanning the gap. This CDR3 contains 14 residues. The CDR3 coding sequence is TGTGCCAGCAGCTTAGCCAGGGTTAACACTGAAGCTTTCTTT. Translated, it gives CASSLARVNTEAFF.

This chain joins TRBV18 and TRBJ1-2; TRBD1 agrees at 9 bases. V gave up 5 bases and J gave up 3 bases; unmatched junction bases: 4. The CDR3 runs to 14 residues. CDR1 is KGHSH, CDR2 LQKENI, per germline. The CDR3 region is CASSRQGEDYGYTF. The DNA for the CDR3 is TGTGCCAGCTCAAGACAGGGGGAAGACTATGGCTACACCTTC. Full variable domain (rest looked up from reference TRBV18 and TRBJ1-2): NAGVMQNPRHLVRRRGQEARLRCSPMKGHSHVYWYRQLPEEGLKFMVYLQKENIIDESGMPKERFSAEFPKEGPSILRIQQVVRGDSAAYFCASSRQGEDYGYTFGSGTRLTVV.

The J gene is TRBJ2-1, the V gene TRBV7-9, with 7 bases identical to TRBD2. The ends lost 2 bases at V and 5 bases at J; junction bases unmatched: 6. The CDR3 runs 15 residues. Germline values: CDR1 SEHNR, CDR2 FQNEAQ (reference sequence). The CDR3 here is CASSLNGGSDNEQFF. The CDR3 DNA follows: TGTGCCAGCAGCTTAAACGGGGGGTCAGACAATGAGCAGTTCTTC.

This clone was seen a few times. The chain's CDR3 is CASSRQGVGNTIYF. Written as DNA, the CDR3 is TGCGCCAGCAGCCGACAAGGGGTCGGAAACACCATATATTTT. The V call is TRBV4-3, the J call TRBJ1-3, with a tentative D call TRBD1 (5 bases). The V gene's germline CDR1 is LGHNA and CDR2 YSLEER. With 4 bases removed from V and 4 bases from J, the gap between germline ends came to 11 bases. The CDR3 sequence is 14 residues long.

The CDR3 sequence is CASRGGRTGELFF. The CDR3 DNA is TGTGCCAGCCGGGGGGGCCGGACCGGGGAGCTGTTTTTT. The chain carries TRBV6-5 and TRBJ2-2; 8 positions match TRBD2. Germline V gives CDR1 MNHEY, CDR2 SVGAGI. Trimming took 8 bases from V and 5 from J; bases not matched to a gene: 4. The CDR3 totals 13 residues.

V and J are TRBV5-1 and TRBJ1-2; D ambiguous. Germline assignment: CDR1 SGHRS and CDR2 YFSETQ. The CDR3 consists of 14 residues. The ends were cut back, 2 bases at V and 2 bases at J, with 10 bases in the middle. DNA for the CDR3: TGCGCCAGCAGCTTCGAGTCACCCAACTATGGCTACACCTTC. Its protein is CASSFESPNYGYTF.

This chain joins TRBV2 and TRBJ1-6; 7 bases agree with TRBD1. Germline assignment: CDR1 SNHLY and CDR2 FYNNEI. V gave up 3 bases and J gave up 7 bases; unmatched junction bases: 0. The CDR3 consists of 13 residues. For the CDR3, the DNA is TGTGCCAGCAGTGACAGGGGGAATTCACCCCTCCACTTT. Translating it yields CASSDRGNSPLHF.

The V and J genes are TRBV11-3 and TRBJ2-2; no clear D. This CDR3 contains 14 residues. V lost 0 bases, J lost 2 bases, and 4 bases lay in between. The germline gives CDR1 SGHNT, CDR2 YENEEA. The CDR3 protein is CASSLETNTGELFF. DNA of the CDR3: TGTGCCAGCAGCTTAGAAACAAACACCGGGGAGCTGTTTTTT.

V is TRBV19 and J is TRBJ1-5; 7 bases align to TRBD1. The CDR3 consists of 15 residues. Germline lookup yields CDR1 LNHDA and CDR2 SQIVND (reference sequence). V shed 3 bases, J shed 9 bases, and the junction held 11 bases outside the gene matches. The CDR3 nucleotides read TGTGCCAGTAGTATGGGACAGTTAAGAGAGTGGCCCCAGCATTTT. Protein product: CASSMGQLREWPQHF.

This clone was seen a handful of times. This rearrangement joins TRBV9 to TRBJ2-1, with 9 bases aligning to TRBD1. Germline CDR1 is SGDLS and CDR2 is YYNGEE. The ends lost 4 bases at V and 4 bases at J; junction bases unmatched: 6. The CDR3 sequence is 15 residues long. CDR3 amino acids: CASSFDRGGYNEQFF. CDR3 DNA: TGTGCCAGCAGCTTCGACAGGGGGGGGTACAATGAGCAGTTCTTC. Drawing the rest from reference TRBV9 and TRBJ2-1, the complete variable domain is DSGVTQTPKHLITATGQRVTLRCSPRSGDLSVYWYQQSLDQGLQFLIQYYNGEERAKGNILERFSAQQFPDLHSELNLSSLELGDSALYFCASSFDRGGYNEQFFGPGTRLTVL.

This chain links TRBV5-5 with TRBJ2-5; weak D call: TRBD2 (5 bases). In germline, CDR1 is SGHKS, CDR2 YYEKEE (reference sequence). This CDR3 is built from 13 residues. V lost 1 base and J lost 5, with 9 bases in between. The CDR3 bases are TGTGCCAGCAGCTTGCCCGGGAAGGAGACCCAGTACTTC. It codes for CASSLPGKETQYF. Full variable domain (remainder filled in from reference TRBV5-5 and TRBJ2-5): DAGVTQSPTHLIKTRGQQVTLRCSPISGHKSVSWYQQVLGQGPQFIFQYYEKEERGRGNFPDRFSARQFPNYSSELNVNALLLGDSALYLCASSLPGKETQYFGPGTRLLVL.

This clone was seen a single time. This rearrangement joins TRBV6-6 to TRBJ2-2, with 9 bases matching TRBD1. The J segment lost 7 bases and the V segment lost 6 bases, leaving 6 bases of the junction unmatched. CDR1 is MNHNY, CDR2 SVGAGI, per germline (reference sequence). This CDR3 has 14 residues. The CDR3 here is CASRGTGNGGELFF. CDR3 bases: TGTGCCAGCAGAGGGACAGGGAATGGCGGGGAGCTGTTTTTT.

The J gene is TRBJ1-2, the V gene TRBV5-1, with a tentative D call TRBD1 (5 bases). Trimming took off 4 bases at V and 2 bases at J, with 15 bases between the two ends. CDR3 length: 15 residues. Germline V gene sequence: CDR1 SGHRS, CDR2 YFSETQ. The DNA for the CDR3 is TGCGCCAGCAGCGAATTTCCGGGACCCAACTATGGCTACACCTTC. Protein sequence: CASSEFPGPNYGYTF.

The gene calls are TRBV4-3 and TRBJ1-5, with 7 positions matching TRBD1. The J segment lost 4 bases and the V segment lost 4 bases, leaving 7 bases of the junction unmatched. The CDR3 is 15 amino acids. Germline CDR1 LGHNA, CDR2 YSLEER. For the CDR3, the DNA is TGCGCCAGCAGCCCTGAGACAGGGACAAATCAGCCCCAGCATTTT. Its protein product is CASSPETGTNQPQHF.

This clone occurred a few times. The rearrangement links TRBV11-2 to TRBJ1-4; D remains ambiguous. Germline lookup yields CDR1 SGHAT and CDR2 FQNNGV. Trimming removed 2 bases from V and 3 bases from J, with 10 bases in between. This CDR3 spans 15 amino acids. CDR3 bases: TGTGCCAGCAGCTTATCAACCGGATCTAATGAAAAACTGTTTTTT. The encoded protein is CASSLSTGSNEKLFF. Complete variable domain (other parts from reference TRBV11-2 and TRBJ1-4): EAGVAQSPRYKIIEKRQSVAFWCNPISGHATLYWYQQILGQGPKLLIQFQNNGVVDDSQLPKDRFSAERLKGVDSTLKIQPAKLEDSAVYLCASSLSTGSNEKLFFGSGTQLSVL.

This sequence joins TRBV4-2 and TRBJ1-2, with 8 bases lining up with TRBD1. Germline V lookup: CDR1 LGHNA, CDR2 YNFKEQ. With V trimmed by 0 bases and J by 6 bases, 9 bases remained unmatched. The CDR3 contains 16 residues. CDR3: CASSQDLGQAADGYTF. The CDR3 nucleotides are TGTGCCAGCAGCCAAGATTTGGGACAGGCGGCGGATGGCTACACCTTC.

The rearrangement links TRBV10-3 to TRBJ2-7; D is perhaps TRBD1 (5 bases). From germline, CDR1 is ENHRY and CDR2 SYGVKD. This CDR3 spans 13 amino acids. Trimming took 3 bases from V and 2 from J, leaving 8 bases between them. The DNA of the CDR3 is TGTGCCATCAGTGACGACAGTACCTACGAGCAGTACGTC. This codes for CAISDDSTYEQYV.